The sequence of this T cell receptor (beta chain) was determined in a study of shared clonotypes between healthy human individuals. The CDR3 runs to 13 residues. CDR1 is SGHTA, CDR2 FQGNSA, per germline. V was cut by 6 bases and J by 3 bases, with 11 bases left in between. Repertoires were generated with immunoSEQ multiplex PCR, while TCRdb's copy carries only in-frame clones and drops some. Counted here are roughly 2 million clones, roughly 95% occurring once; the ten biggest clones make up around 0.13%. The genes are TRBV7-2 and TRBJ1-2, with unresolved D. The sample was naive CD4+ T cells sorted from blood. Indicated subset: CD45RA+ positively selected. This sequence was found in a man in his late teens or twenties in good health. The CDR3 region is CASRLGIDYGYTF. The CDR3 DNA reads TGTGCCAGCAGACTCGGTATCGACTATGGCTACACCTTC.